These 14 T cell receptor beta chains share one sample of origin, sequenced in a study of ipilimumab plus nivolumab after autologous stem cell transplantation (dated by TCRdb to 2020 to 2023). Library preparation used the immunoSEQ multiplex PCR assay. TCRdb's version of the immuneACCESS table is confined to in-frame rearrangements and falls short of the full clone set. An unresolved V gene accounts for under half of the shortfall where checked; the remainder is of unknown origin. This sample is represented by roughly 45,000 clones; roughly 90% of them were singletons. The leading ten clones occupy less than 0.95% of the sample. This material consisted of PBMCs, taken in a trial of ipilimumab plus nivolumab as post-transplant consolidation. The receptors derive from a male donor with multiple myeloma.

This clone occurred a few times. The chain joins TRBV19 to TRBJ1-1; TRBD1 agrees at 7 bases. The length of the CDR3 is 13 residues. V gave up 8 bases and J gave up 4 bases; unmatched junction bases: 7. Germline V lookup: CDR1 LNHDA, CDR2 SQIVND (reference sequence). The CDR3 spells CASGQEGGTEAFF. The CDR3 region has the DNA TGTGCCAGTGGACAGGAGGGGGGCACTGAAGCTTTCTTT. Combining the CDR3 with reference TRBV19 and TRBJ1-1 gives the whole variable domain DGGITQSPKYLFRKEGQNVTLSCEQNLNHDAMYWYRQDPGQGLRLIYYSQIVNDFQKGDIAEGYSVSREKKESFPLTVTSAQKNPTAFYLCASGQEGGTEAFFGQGTRLTVV.

The chain couples TRBV18 to TRBJ2-4, with D perhaps TRBD1 (6 bases). V gave up 3 bases and J gave up 7 bases, with 13 bases separating them. Germline assignment: CDR1 KGHSH and CDR2 LQKENI. CDR3 length: 14 amino acids. The CDR3 nucleotides read TGTGCCAGCTCACCGAGACAGGTTACCAACATTCAGTACTTC. The encoded protein is CASSPRQVTNIQYF.

The V gene is TRBV28, the J gene TRBJ2-7; 8 positions match TRBD1. The CDR3 is made up of 14 amino acids. From germline, CDR1 is MDHEN and CDR2 SYDVKM. With 6 bases clipped from V and 0 bases from J, the junction kept 4 bases outside the gene matches. The CDR3 region is CASSPGQDSYEQYF. DNA of the CDR3: TGTGCCAGCAGCCCGGGACAGGACTCCTACGAGCAGTACTTC. Using reference TRBV28 and TRBJ2-7 for the parts outside the CDR3, the full variable domain is DVKVTQSSRYLVKRTGEKVFLECVQDMDHENMFWYRQDPGLGLRLIYFSYDVKMKEKGDIPEGYSVSREKKERFSLILESASTNQTSMYLCASSPGQDSYEQYFGPGTRLTVT.

The chain joins TRBV4-2 to TRBJ1-3; no firm D call. The V end lost 1 base, the J end lost 0 bases, and 10 bases lay between the germline ends. CDR1 and CDR2 from the germline V gene are LGHNA and YNFKEQ. The CDR3 is 16 residues long. CDR3 coding DNA: TGTGCCAGCAGCCAAGGAGACCGGAGCTCTGGAAACACCATATATTTT. It codes for CASSQGDRSSGNTIYF.

The chain recombines TRBV19 with TRBJ1-2; 7 bases align to TRBD1. The V gene's germline CDR1 is LNHDA and CDR2 SQIVND (reference sequence). CDR3 length: 13 residues. V lost 6 bases, J lost 4 bases, and 5 bases stayed unmatched. The CDR3 bases are TGTGCCAGTAGGCTACAGGGGACCTATGGCTACACCTTC. Its protein is CASRLQGTYGYTF. Based on the CDR3 plus reference TRBV19 and TRBJ1-2, the full variable domain is DGGITQSPKYLFRKEGQNVTLSCEQNLNHDAMYWYRQDPGQGLRLIYYSQIVNDFQKGDIAEGYSVSREKKESFPLTVTSAQKNPTAFYLCASRLQGTYGYTFGSGTRLTVV.

The gene calls are TRBV9 and TRBJ2-3, with D possibly being TRBD2 (6 bases). This CDR3 is 14 amino acids long. CDR1 is SGDLS, CDR2 YYNGEE, per germline. Trimming cost V 0 bases and J 4 bases, with 9 bases left between them. The CDR3 sequence: CASSVATGADTQYF. CDR3 DNA: TGTGCCAGCAGCGTAGCGACGGGGGCAGATACGCAGTATTTT.

The rearrangement links TRBV7-9 to TRBJ1-3, with unresolved D. Germline V lookup: CDR1 SEHNR, CDR2 FQNEAQ (reference sequence). Trimming took 5 bases from V and 5 from J, leaving 7 bases between them. The CDR3 runs 12 residues. This CDR3 is CASSPPRNTIYF. CDR3 DNA sequence: TGTGCCAGCAGCCCGCCGCGAAACACCATATATTTT. The variable domain in full, completed from reference TRBV7-9 and TRBJ1-3, reads DTGVSQNPRHKITKRGQNVTFRCDPISEHNRLYWYRQTLGQGPEFLTYFQNEAQLEKSRLLSDRFSAERPKGSFSTLEIQRTEQGDSAMYLCASSPPRNTIYFGEGSWLTVV.

The CDR3 protein is CSVRTSGGIYNEQFF. The CDR3 nucleotides are TGCAGCGTCCGGACTAGCGGGGGGATATACAATGAGCAGTTCTTC. This chain joins TRBV29-1 and TRBJ2-1; 14 nucleotides agree with TRBD2. V trimming: 6 bases; J trimming: 4 bases; junction bases outside the gene matches: 5. Per germline, CDR1 SQVTM and CDR2 ANQGSEA. The CDR3 has 15 amino acids.

The J gene is TRBJ1-2, the V gene TRBV7-8; perhaps TRBD1 as D (5 bases). The V and J ends lost 2 bases and 4 bases respectively, with 14 bases between them. This CDR3 has 15 amino acids. Germline CDR1 reads SGHVS; CDR2 reads FQNEAQ. The CDR3 is CASSLSRVGGYGYTF. Here the CDR3 DNA reads TGTGCCAGCAGCTTATCCAGGGTTGGCGGCTATGGCTACACCTTC.

The CDR3 bases are TGTGCCAGCAGCCAATCAAGGACTAGCGGAATCAATGAGCAGTTCTTC. Translating gives CASSQSRTSGINEQFF. The chain carries TRBV7-8 and TRBJ2-1; TRBD2 agrees at 10 bases. V shed 5 bases and J 6 bases; nucleotides not matched to a gene: 10. Germline V gives CDR1 SGHVS, CDR2 FQNEAQ. CDR3 length: 16 amino acids.

The genes are TRBV11-1 and TRBJ2-3; no clear D. Germline V gene sequence: CDR1 SGHAT, CDR2 FQDESV (reference sequence). The CDR3 consists of 17 residues. V lost 0 bases and J 0 bases, leaving 13 bases between the germline ends. The DNA of the CDR3 is TGTGCCAGCAGCTTAGCGCTCGACGGAGCTAGCACAGATACGCAGTATTTT. Translated, it gives CASSLALDGASTDTQYF.

The rearrangement links TRBV5-6 to TRBJ2-3; D is ambiguous. Germline-derived CDR1 and CDR2 are SGHDT and YYEEEE. Trimming removed 4 bases at V and 2 bases at J, with 23 bases between. The CDR3 is 18 residues long. Here the CDR3 DNA reads TGTGCCAGCAGCCCCATCCCGGGCTCCAGGCGACCCACAGATACGCAGTATTTT. This sequence encodes CASSPIPGSRRPTDTQYF.

V and J are TRBV27 and TRBJ2-7; D is perhaps TRBD1 (6 bases). The germline V gene encodes CDR1 MNHEY and CDR2 SMNVEV (reference sequence). V was pared by 9 bases and J by 3 bases, with 18 bases between. The CDR3 consists of 14 residues. Written as DNA, the CDR3 is TGTGCCAGTGGGGCCGCAGGGGTGGGCTACGAGCAGTACTTC. Encoded protein: CASGAAGVGYEQYF.

The chain carries TRBV5-1 and TRBJ2-5; 12 bases match TRBD2. Trimming cost V 4 bases and J 3 bases; bases outside gene matches: 4. CDR3 length: 15 amino acids. Germline CDR1 is SGHRS and CDR2 is YFSETQ. The CDR3 loop reads CASSGGLAGKETQYF. Here the CDR3 DNA reads TGCGCCAGCAGCGGTGGACTAGCGGGAAAAGAGACCCAGTACTTC.